These 20 T cell receptor beta chains originate from one sample sequenced in a study of identical twins. TCRdb fed the 5' RACE reads into MiXCR, producing one record per CDR3 protein. The sample includes under 800,000 distinct CDR3 sequences, 21% seen only once; the top ten take roughly 4%. These sequences were also reported in another study, on T cells expressing NK-cell markers.

Sequences were obtained from PBMCs. Receptors originate from a woman aged 18-29 years in good health.

The chain joins TRBV9 to TRBJ1-1, with TRBD1 as a possible D gene (5 bases). The V end was cut by 4 bases, the J end by 3 bases, with 16 bases between. Germline V gene data show CDR1 as SGDLS and CDR2 as YYNGEE. There are 15 residues in the CDR3. The CDR3 region is CASSPQVRSDTEAFF. The CDR3 DNA is TGTGCCAGCAGCCCACAGGTTAGATCGGACACTGAAGCTTTCTTT.

This chain uses TRBV9 with TRBJ2-3; TRBD1 is a possible D gene (6 bases). Germline lookup yields CDR1 SGDLS and CDR2 YYNGEE. This CDR3 is 16 amino acids long. Trimming took 4 bases from V and 0 from J, leaving 15 bases between them. Here the CDR3 DNA reads TGTGCCAGCAGCAACCGGGACAAAATTAGCACAGATACGCAGTATTTT. It encodes CASSNRDKISTDTQYF. Full variable domain (remainder filled in from reference TRBV9 and TRBJ2-3): DSGVTQTPKHLITATGQRVTLRCSPRSGDLSVYWYQQSLDQGLQFLIQYYNGEERAKGNILERFSAQQFPDLHSELNLSSLELGDSALYFCASSNRDKISTDTQYFGPGTRLTVL.

The chain has TRBV6-1 and TRBJ2-7; D possibly uses TRBD1 or TRBD2 (5 bases each). The CDR3 length is 15 residues. Germline V lookup: CDR1 MNHNS, CDR2 SASEGT. Trimming removed 5 bases from V and 6 bases from J, with 20 bases in between. In DNA form, the CDR3 reads TGTGCCAGCAGTATCAAGGGGACCAACCGGGGCGAGCAGTACTTC. Translating it yields CASSIKGTNRGEQYF.

This clonotype was seen at least ten times. The CDR3 bases are TGTGCCAGCAGTACACAAAACAGCTCACCAGGATACGAGCAGTACTTC. Residues: CASSTQNSSPGYEQYF. The V and J genes are TRBV12-3 or TRBV12-4 and TRBJ2-7; D ambiguous. The germline V and J ends were trimmed by 5 bases and 4 bases, with 21 bases remaining between them. This CDR3 comprises 16 residues.

This clonotype was seen a handful of times. The chain has TRBV7-9 and TRBJ2-1; D call uncertain. V shed 7 bases and J shed 0 bases, with 13 bases lying between them. The CDR3 extends over 15 amino acids. The germline V gene encodes CDR1 SEHNR and CDR2 FQNEAQ (reference sequence). This CDR3 reads CASILTLSSYNEQFF. Written as DNA, the CDR3 is TGTGCCAGCATCCTTACGCTGAGCTCCTACAATGAGCAGTTCTTC.

This clonotype has ten or more counts. This sequence joins TRBV29-1 and TRBJ2-4, with D possibly matching TRBD2 (6 bases). Deletions cut 1 base from V and 6 bases from J, with 16 bases between. The CDR3 has 15 residues. Per germline, CDR1 SQVTM and CDR2 ANQGSEA. CDR3 in amino acids: CSVEGAGWAGNIQYF. CDR3 nucleotide sequence: TGCAGCGTTGAAGGGGCGGGGTGGGCCGGAAACATTCAGTACTTC. Complete variable domain (other parts from reference TRBV29-1 and TRBJ2-4): SAVISQKPSRDICQRGTSLTIQCQVDSQVTMMFWYRQQPGQSLTLIATANQGSEATYESGFVIDKFPISRPNLTFSTLTVSNMSPEDSSIYLCSVEGAGWAGNIQYFGAGTRLSVL.

This clonotype has just a few counts. The chain links TRBV20-1 to TRBJ2-3; a possible D gene is TRBD1 (6 bases). The CDR3 contains 14 residues. Germline V gene lookup returns CDR1 DFQATT and CDR2 SNEGSKA (reference sequence). Trimming removed 5 bases from V and 7 bases from J, with 19 bases in between. The CDR3 DNA is TGCAGTGCTCTCCGGGACAACGGTTGGAATACGCAGTATTTT. Protein product: CSALRDNGWNTQYF.

This clonotype was detected many times. This chain uses TRBV5-1 with TRBJ1-2; a possible D gene is TRBD1 (6 bases). Germline V gene sequence: CDR1 SGHRS, CDR2 YFSETQ. The CDR3 runs 13 residues. The ends were cut back, 4 bases at V and 8 bases at J, with 15 bases in the middle. CDR3 in amino acids: CASSPDRLEGYTF. The CDR3 nucleotides read TGCGCCAGCAGCCCCGACAGGCTGGAGGGCTACACCTTC. Drawing the rest from reference TRBV5-1 and TRBJ1-2, the complete variable domain is KAGVTQTPRYLIKTRGQQVTLSCSPISGHRSVSWYQQTPGQGLQFLFEYFSETQRNKGNFPGRFSGRQFSNSRSEMNVSTLELGDSALYLCASSPDRLEGYTFGSGTRLTVV.

The sample holds a few counts of this clonotype. The V call is TRBV5-5, the J call TRBJ1-3; possible D gene TRBD1, 5 bases. Germline V gives CDR1 SGHKS, CDR2 YYEKEE (reference sequence). V was cut by 4 bases and J by 9 bases, with 23 bases left in between. The CDR3 spans 16 residues. DNA for the CDR3: TGTGCCAGCAGCGCTCTCAATGGTCAGGCCGGGGGCACCATATATTTT. This gives the protein CASSALNGQAGGTIYF.

The rearrangement uses TRBV5-5 and TRBJ2-3; possibly TRBD2 for D (5 bases). This CDR3 has 15 residues. Per germline, CDR1 SGHKS and CDR2 YYEKEE (reference sequence). The V end was cut by 2 bases, the J end by 0 bases, with 10 bases between. In DNA form, the CDR3 reads TGTGCCAGCAGCTTTCGTAGGACTAGCACAGATACGCAGTATTTT. This sequence encodes CASSFRRTSTDTQYF. Based on the CDR3 plus reference TRBV5-5 and TRBJ2-3, the full variable domain is DAGVTQSPTHLIKTRGQQVTLRCSPISGHKSVSWYQQVLGQGPQFIFQYYEKEERGRGNFPDRFSARQFPNYSSELNVNALLLGDSALYLCASSFRRTSTDTQYFGPGTRLTVL.

The chain recombines TRBV20-1 with TRBJ2-2; no reliable D call. Germline V CDR1 and CDR2: DFQATT, SNEGSKA (reference sequence). The V end was cut by 5 bases, the J end by 1 base, with 11 bases between. The CDR3 extends over 14 amino acids. Here the CDR3 reads CSAGRLGNTGELFF. DNA of the CDR3: TGCAGTGCTGGCAGACTGGGGAACACCGGGGAGCTGTTTTTT.

The chain recombines TRBV10-1 with TRBJ2-5, with D perhaps matching TRBD2 (7 bases). This CDR3 is built from 16 residues. Germline V gives CDR1 WNHNN, CDR2 SYGVQD (reference sequence). Trimming removed 0 bases from V and 4 bases from J, with 15 bases in between. CDR3 nucleotides: TGCGCCAGCAGTGAGTCGAGGGGGGGAGGGACAGAGACCCAGTACTTC. Amino acid sequence: CASSESRGGGTETQYF.

In its sample, this clonotype was seen a few times. CDR3 region: CASSLMETYGYTF. The DNA for the CDR3 is TGCGCCAGCAGCTTAATGGAAACGTATGGCTACACCTTC. The chain joins TRBV5-1 to TRBJ1-2; no clear D. In germline, CDR1 is SGHRS, CDR2 YFSETQ. Trimming left V 2 bases short and J 5 bases short, with 10 bases between. This CDR3 has 13 residues. The variable domain in full, completed from reference TRBV5-1 and TRBJ1-2, reads KAGVTQTPRYLIKTRGQQVTLSCSPISGHRSVSWYQQTPGQGLQFLFEYFSETQRNKGNFPGRFSGRQFSNSRSEMNVSTLELGDSALYLCASSLMETYGYTFGSGTRLTVV.

Ten or more counts support this clonotype. V gene TRBV11-2 combines with J gene TRBJ2-1; the match to TRBD2 covers 9 bases. The CDR3 length is 16 residues. The germline gives CDR1 SGHAT, CDR2 FQNNGV. Losses at the gene ends were 3 bases for V and 4 bases for J; bases not matched to a gene: 7. The CDR3 loop reads CASSFRLAELYNEQFF. The CDR3 DNA sequence: TGTGCCAGCAGCTTCAGACTAGCGGAACTATACAATGAGCAGTTCTTC. Together with reference TRBV11-2 and TRBJ2-1, the CDR3 gives the full variable domain: EAGVAQSPRYKIIEKRQSVAFWCNPISGHATLYWYQQILGQGPKLLIQFQNNGVVDDSQLPKDRFSAERLKGVDSTLKIQPAKLEDSAVYLCASSFRLAELYNEQFFGPGTRLTVL.

This clonotype was seen just once. Relative to the germline gene, one junction end is altered; a read error may explain this. The V call is TRBV7-2, the J call TRBJ2-7; D is possibly TRBD1 or TRBD2 (6 bases each). The CDR3 is made up of 14 amino acids. The germline gives CDR1 SGHTA, CDR2 FQGNSA. CDR3 coding DNA: TGTGCCAGCAGATTAGGAGGGGGGCCCTACGAGCAGTACTTC. This gives the protein CASRLGGGPYEQYF.

The chain carries TRBV5-1 and TRBJ2-4; 8 nucleotides align to TRBD1. The germline gives CDR1 SGHRS, CDR2 YFSETQ. The CDR3 totals 14 residues. Trimming cost V 0 bases and J 9 bases; bases outside gene matches: 5. In DNA, the CDR3 is TGCGCCAGCAGCTTGGGGAAGACAGGGGCCATTCAGTACTTC. It yields the protein CASSLGKTGAIQYF. Based on the CDR3 plus reference TRBV5-1 and TRBJ2-4, the full variable domain is KAGVTQTPRYLIKTRGQQVTLSCSPISGHRSVSWYQQTPGQGLQFLFEYFSETQRNKGNFPGRFSGRQFSNSRSEMNVSTLELGDSALYLCASSLGKTGAIQYFGAGTRLSVL.

This clonotype was observed a handful of times. The chain joins TRBV12-3 or TRBV12-4 to TRBJ2-1; D unresolved. The CDR3 spans 14 residues. V shed 2 bases and J shed 5 bases, with 10 bases lying between them. CDR3 nucleotides: TGTGCCAGCAGTTTATTTGGGCCGAACAATGAGCAGTTCTTC. This encodes CASSLFGPNNEQFF.

This clonotype was found a few times. The genes are TRBV10-3 and TRBJ2-1; D remains ambiguous. The germline V gene encodes CDR1 ENHRY and CDR2 SYGVKD. Trimming left V 2 bases short and J 9 bases short, with 8 bases between. CDR3 length: 12 amino acids. CDR3 in DNA: TGTGCCATCAGTGAGAGGGCAGGTGAGCAGTTCTTC. This sequence encodes CAISERAGEQFF.

This clonotype appeared a few times. The gene calls are TRBV20-1 and TRBJ2-3; D is undetermined. Per germline, CDR1 DFQATT and CDR2 SNEGSKA (reference sequence). The CDR3 is 12 residues long. The V end was cut by 0 bases, the J end by 4 bases, with 5 bases between. DNA of the CDR3: TGCAGTGCTAGAGAAGTTTCAGATACGCAGTATTTT. This gives the protein CSAREVSDTQYF.

This clonotype was seen a handful of times. This chain uses TRBV12-3 or TRBV12-4 with TRBJ2-3; D is possibly TRBD1 (6 bases). V lost 3 bases and J lost 4, with 11 bases in between. The CDR3 loop spans 14 amino acids. The CDR3 DNA sequence: TGTGCCAGCAGTTTTTTTAAGGGGGCAGATACGCAGTATTTT. It codes for CASSFFKGADTQYF.